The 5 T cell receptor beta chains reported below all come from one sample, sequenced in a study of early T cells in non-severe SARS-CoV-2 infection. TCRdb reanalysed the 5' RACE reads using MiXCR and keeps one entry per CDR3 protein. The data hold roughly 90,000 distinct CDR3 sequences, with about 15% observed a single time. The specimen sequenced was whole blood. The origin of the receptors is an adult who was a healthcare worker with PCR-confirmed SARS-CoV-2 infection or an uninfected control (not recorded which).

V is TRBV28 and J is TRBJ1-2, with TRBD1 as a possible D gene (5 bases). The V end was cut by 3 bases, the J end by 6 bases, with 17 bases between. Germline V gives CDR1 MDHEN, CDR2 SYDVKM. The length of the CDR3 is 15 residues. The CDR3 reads CASSLAGSTVHGYTF. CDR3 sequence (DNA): TGTGCCAGCAGTTTGGCAGGGTCAACGGTCCATGGCTACACCTTC.

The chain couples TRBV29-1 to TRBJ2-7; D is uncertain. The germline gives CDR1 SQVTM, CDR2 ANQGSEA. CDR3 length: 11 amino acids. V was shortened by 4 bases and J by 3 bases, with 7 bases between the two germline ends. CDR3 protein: CSVGPDYEQYF. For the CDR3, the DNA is TGCAGCGTTGGACCGGACTACGAGCAGTACTTC.

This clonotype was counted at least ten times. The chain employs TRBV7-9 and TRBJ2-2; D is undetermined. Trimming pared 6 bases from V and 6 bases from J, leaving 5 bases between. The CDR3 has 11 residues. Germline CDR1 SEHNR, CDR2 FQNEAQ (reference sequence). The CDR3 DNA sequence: TGTGCCAGCAGGCTTGCCGGGGAGCTGTTTTTT. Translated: CASRLAGELFF.

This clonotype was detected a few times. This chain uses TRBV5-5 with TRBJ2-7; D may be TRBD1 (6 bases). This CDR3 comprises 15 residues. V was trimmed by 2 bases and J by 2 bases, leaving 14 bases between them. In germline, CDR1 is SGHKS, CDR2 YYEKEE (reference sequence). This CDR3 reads CASSFDGTPTYEQYF. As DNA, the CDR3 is TGTGCCAGCAGCTTTGACGGGACACCAACCTACGAGCAGTACTTC.

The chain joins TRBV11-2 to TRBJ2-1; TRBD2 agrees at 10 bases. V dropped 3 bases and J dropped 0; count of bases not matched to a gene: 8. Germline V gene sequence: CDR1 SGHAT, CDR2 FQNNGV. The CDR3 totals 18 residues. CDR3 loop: CASSFLAGDLSSYNEQFF. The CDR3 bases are TGTGCCAGCAGCTTCCTAGCGGGGGACCTAAGCTCCTACAATGAGCAGTTCTTC. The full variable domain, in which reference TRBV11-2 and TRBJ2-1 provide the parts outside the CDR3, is EAGVAQSPRYKIIEKRQSVAFWCNPISGHATLYWYQQILGQGPKLLIQFQNNGVVDDSQLPKDRFSAERLKGVDSTLKIQPAKLEDSAVYLCASSFLAGDLSSYNEQFFGPGTRLTVL.